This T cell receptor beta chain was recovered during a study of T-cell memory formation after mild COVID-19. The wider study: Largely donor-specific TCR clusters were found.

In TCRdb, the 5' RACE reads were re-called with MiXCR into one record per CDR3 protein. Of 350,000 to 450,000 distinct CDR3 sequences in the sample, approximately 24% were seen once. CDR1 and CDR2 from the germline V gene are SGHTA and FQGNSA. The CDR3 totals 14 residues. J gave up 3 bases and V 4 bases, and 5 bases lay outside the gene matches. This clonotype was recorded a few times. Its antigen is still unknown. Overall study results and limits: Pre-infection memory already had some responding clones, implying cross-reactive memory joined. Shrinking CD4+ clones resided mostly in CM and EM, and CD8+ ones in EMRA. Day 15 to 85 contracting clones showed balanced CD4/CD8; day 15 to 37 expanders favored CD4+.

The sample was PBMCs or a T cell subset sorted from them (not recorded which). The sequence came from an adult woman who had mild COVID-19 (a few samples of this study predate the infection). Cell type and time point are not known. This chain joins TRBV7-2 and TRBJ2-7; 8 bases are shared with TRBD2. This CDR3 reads CASSSRTSHYEQYF. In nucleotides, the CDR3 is TGTGCCAGCAGCTCCAGGACTAGCCACTACGAGCAGTACTTC.